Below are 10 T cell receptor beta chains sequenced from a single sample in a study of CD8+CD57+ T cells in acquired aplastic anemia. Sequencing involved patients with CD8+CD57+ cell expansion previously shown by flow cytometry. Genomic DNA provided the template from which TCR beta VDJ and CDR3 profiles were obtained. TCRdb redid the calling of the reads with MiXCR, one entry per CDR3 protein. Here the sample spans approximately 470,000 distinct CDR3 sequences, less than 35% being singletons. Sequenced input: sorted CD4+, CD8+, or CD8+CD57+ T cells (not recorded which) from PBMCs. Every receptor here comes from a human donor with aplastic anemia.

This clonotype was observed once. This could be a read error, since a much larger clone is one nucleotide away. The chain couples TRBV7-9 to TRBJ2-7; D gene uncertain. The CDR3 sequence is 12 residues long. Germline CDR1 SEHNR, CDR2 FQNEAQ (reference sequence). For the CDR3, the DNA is TGTGCCAGCAGCTTCCTAAGCTACGAGCAGTGCTTC. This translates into CASSFLSYEQCF.

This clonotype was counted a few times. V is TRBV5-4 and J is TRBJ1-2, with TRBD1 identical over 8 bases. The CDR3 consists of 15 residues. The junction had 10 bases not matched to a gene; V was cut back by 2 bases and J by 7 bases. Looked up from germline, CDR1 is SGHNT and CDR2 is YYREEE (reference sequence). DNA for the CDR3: TGTGCCAGCAGCTTCGGGGACAGGTTTTGGGTTGGCTACACCTTC. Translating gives CASSFGDRFWVGYTF.

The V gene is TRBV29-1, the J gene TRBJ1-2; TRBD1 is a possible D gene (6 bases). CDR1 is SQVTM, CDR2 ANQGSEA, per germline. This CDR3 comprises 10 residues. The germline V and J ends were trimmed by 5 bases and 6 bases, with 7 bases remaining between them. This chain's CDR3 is CSVTGNGYTF. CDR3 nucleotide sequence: TGCAGCGTTACAGGGAATGGCTACACCTTC.

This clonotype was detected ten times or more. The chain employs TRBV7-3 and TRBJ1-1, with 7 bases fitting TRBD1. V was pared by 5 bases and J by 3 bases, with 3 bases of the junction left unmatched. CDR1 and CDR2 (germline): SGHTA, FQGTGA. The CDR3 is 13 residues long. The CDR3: CASSLRGDTEAFF. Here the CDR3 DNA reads TGTGCCAGCAGCCTCAGGGGGGACACTGAAGCTTTCTTT.

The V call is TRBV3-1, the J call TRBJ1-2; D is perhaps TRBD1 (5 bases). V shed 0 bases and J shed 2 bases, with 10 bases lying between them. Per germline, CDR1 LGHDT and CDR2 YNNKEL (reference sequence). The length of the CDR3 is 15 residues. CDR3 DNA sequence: TGTGCCAGCAGCCAAGAGGGGGTGCAGAACTATGGCTACACCTTC. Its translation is CASSQEGVQNYGYTF.

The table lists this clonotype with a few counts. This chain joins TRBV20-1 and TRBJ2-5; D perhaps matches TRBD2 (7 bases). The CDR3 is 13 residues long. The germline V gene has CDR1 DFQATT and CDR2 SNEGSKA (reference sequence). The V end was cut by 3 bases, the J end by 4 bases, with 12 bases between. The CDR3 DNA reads TGCAGTGCTAGCGTGCGGGGGCGAGAGACCCAGTACTTC. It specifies CSASVRGRETQYF.

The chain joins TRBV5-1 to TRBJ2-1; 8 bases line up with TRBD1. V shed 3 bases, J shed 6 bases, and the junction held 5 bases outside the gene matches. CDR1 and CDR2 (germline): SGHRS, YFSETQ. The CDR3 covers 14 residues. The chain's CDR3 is CASSSDRAGNEQFF. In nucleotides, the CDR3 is TGCGCCAGCAGCTCGGACAGGGCCGGCAATGAGCAGTTCTTC.

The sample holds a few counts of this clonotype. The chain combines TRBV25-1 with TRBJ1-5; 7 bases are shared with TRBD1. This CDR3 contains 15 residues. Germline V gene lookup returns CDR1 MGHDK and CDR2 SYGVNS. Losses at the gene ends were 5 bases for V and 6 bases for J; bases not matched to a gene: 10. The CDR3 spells CASSTDREGRQPQHF. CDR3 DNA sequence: TGTGCCAGCAGTACCGACAGGGAAGGACGTCAGCCCCAGCATTTT.

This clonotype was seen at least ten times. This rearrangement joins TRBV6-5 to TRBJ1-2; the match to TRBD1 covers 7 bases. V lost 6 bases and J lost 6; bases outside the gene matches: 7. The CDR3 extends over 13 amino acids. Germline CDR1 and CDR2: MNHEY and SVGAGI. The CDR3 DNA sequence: TGTGCCAGCAGACTCGACAGGGTTGATGGCTACACCTTC. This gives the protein CASRLDRVDGYTF.

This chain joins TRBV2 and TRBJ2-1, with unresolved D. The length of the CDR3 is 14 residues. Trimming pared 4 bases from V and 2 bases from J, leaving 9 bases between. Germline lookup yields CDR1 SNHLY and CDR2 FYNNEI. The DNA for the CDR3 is TGTGCCAGCAGTGTTGGGAAACCCTACAATGAGCAGTTCTTC. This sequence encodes CASSVGKPYNEQFF.